A selection of T cell receptor beta chains follows, all from one sample in a study of cytomegalovirus exposure and HLA in healthy donors. The method was immunoSEQ multiplex PCR; TCRdb's version includes in-frame clones alone and lacks a portion of them. Of some 180,000 clones in the sample, roughly 82% are singletons; the top ten hold 1.5%. The sample was PBMCs. Every receptor here comes from a man aged 40-49 years in good health and CMV-seronegative. CDR3s include the opening cysteine and the closing phenylalanine or tryptophan. Fields, in order: D gene, J gene, clone size, CDR3 length, V gene, CDR3 DNA, CDR3 protein. A D gene is named only where the DNA matches it firmly. Not every row has a clone size; where given, it reads once, few, many or a size class.

>.|TRBJ1-1|.|14|TRBV7-3
TGTGCCAGCAGTCAGGGGCCATGGGGCACTGAAGCTTTCTTT
CASSQGPWGTEAFF
>.|TRBJ1-1|.|13|TRBV28
TGTGCCAGCAGTTCCCCGGGGAGGATTGAAGCTTTCTTT
CASSSPGRIEAFF
>.|TRBJ2-1|.|13|TRBV11-2
TGTGCCAGCAGGGCTCAGATGGAGGGTGAGCAGTTCTTC
CASRAQMEGEQFF
>TRBD2|TRBJ2-7|once|14|TRBV18
TGTGCCAGCTCAAGGCTAGCGGGCTCCTACGAGCAGTACTTC
CASSRLAGSYEQYF
>.|TRBJ1-5|.|16|TRBV4-1
TGCGCCAGCAGCCAAGATCCGGGGAGAGACAATCAGCCCCAGCATTTT
CASSQDPGRDNQPQHF
>TRBD1|TRBJ2-7|.|14|TRBV29-1
TGCAGCCCCGAACCACAGGGGCTCCTGAACGAGCAGTACTTC
CSPEPQGLLNEQYF
>.|TRBJ1-2|.|15|TRBV5-6
TGTGCCAGCAGACGCAGGGGAGTAAAGTGGTATGGCTACACCTTC
CASRRRGVKWYGYTF
>.|TRBJ1-1|.|12|TRBV6-6
TGTGCCAGCAAACGGGTGAACACTGAAGCTTTCTTT
CASKRVNTEAFF
>TRBD1|TRBJ2-7|.|16|TRBV15
TGTGCCACCAGCAGAGATCGAAACAGGGGAGTCCACGAGCAGTACTTC
CATSRDRNRGVHEQYF
>TRBD1|TRBJ1-2|.|15|TRBV7-3
TGTGCCAGCAGATTGACTGGACAGGAGAACTATGGCTACACCTTC
CASRLTGQENYGYTF